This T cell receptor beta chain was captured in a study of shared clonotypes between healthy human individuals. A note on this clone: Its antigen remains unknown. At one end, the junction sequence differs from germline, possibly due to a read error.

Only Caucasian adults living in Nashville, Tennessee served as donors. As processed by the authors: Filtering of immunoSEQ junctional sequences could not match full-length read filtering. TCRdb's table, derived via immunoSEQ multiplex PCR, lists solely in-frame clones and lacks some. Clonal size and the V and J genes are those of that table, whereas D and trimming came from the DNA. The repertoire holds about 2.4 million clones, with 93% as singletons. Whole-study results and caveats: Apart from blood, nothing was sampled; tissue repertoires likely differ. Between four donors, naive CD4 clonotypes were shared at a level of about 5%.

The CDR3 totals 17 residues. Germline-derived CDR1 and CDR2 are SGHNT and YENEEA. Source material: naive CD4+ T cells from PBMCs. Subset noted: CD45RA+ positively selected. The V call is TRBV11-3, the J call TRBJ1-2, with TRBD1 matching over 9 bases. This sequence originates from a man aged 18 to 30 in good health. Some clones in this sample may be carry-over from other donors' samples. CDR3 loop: CASTLPGQGPGGYGYTF. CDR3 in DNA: TGTGCCAGCACCTTACCGGGACAGGGCCCCGGAGGCTATGGCTACACCTTC.